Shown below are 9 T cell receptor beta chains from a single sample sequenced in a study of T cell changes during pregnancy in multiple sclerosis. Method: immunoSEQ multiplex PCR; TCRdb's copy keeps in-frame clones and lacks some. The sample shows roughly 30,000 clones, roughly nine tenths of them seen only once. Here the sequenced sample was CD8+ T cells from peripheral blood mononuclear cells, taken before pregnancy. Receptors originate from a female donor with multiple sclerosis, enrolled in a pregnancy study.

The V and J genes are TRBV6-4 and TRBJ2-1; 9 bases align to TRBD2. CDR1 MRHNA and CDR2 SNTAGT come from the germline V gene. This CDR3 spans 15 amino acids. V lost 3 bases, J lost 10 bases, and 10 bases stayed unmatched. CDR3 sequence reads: CASSEMRGGSGEQFF. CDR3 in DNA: TGTGCCAGCAGTGAGATGCGGGGGGGCTCGGGAGAGCAGTTCTTC.

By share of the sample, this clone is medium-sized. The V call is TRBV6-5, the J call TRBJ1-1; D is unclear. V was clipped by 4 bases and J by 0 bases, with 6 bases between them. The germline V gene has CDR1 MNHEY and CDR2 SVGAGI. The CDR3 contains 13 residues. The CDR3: CASSLGMNTEAFF. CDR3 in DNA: TGTGCCAGCAGTTTGGGCATGAACACTGAAGCTTTCTTT.

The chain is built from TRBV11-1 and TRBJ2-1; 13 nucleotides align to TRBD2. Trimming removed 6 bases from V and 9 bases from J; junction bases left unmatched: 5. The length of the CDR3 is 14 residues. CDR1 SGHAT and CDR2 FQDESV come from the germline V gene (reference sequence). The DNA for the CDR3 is TGTGCCAGCAGACTAGCGGGGGGGCCTAGTGAGCAGTTCTTC. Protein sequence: CASRLAGGPSEQFF.

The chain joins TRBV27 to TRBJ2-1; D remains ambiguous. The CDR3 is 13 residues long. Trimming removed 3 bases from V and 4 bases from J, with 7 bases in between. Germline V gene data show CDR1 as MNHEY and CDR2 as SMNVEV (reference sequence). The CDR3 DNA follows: TGTGCCAGCAGTTTGGGCTGGTACAATGAGCAGTTCTTC. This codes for CASSLGWYNEQFF.

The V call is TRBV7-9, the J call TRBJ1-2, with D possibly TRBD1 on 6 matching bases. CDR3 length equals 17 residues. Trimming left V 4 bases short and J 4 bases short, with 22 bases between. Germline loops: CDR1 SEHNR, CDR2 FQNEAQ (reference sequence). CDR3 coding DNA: TGTGCCAGCAGCTCCCCTACTAGGACAGACAATTTCTATGGCTACACCTTC. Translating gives CASSSPTRTDNFYGYTF.

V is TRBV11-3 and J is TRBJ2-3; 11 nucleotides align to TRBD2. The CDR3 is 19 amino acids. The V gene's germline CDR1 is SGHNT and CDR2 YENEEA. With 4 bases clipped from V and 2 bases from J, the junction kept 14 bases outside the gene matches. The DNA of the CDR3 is TGTGCCAGCAGCTCCACAGGGCTGGCTAGCGGGGGGTCCACAGATACGCAGTATTTT. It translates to CASSSTGLASGGSTDTQYF.

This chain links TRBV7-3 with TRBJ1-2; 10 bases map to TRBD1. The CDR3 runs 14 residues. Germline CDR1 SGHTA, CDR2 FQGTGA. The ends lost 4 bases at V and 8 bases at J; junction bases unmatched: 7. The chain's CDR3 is CASSSGTGVEGYTF. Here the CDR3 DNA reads TGTGCCAGCAGCTCGGGGACAGGGGTAGAAGGCTACACCTTC.

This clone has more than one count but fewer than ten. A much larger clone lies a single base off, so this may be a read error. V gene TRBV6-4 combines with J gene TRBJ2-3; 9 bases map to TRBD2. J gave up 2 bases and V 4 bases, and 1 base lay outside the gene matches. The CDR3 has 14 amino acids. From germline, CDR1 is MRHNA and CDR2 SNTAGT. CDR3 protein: CASSGGGATDTQYF. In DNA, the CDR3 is TGTGCCAGCAGTGGCGGGGGGGCCACAGATACGCAGTATTTT.

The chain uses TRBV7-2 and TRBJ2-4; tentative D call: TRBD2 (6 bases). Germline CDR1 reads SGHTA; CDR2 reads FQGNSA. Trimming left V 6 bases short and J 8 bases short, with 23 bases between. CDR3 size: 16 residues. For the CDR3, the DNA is TGTGCCAGCAGGCAAACTAGCAGTCTGGGTTTGGACATTCAGTACTTC. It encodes CASRQTSSLGLDIQYF.